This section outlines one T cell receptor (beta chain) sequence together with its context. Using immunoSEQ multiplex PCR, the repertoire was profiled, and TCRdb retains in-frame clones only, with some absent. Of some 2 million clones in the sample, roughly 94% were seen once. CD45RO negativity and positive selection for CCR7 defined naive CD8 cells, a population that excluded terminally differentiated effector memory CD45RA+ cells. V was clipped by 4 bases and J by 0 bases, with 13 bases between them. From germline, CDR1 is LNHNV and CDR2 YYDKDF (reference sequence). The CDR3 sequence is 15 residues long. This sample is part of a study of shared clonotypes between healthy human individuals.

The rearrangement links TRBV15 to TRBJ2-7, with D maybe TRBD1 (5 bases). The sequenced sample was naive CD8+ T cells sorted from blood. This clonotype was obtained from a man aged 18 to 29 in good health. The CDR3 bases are TGTGCCACCAGCACCTCGACAGAGAGCTCCTACGAGCAGTACTTC. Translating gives CATSTSTESSYEQYF.